Sequencing of this T cell receptor (beta chain) was carried out in a study of blood T cell repertoires in COVID-19. Looking at the study overall: Researchers got acute and convalescent COVID-19 samples from the United States, Italy and Spain. T cells, B-cell-depleted T cells, or PBMCs supplied cDNA or gDNA.

The CDR3 loop spans 15 amino acids. Germline V gene lookup returns CDR1 MDHEN and CDR2 SYDVKM. With 4 bases removed from V and 0 bases from J, the gap between germline ends came to 10 bases. Per the original methods: Estimates of nucleated cell counts were drawn from the amplification of reference gene primers. The repertoire was sequenced with immunoSEQ multiplex PCR; TCRdb's copy has only in-frame clones and lacks some. The D gene and trimming were derived from the DNA, and the V and J assignments and clone size from that table. The table has 160,000 or so clones, about 85% seen once; the top ten hold about 2.4%.

The sequence was obtained from a woman between 65 and 79 years old with acute or convalescent COVID-19. V gene TRBV28 combines with J gene TRBJ1-5, with D unresolved. Material: peripheral blood. The CDR3 here is CASSSSPVSNQPQHF. The CDR3 DNA sequence: TGTGCCAGCAGTTCCTCGCCGGTTAGCAATCAGCCCCAGCATTTT.